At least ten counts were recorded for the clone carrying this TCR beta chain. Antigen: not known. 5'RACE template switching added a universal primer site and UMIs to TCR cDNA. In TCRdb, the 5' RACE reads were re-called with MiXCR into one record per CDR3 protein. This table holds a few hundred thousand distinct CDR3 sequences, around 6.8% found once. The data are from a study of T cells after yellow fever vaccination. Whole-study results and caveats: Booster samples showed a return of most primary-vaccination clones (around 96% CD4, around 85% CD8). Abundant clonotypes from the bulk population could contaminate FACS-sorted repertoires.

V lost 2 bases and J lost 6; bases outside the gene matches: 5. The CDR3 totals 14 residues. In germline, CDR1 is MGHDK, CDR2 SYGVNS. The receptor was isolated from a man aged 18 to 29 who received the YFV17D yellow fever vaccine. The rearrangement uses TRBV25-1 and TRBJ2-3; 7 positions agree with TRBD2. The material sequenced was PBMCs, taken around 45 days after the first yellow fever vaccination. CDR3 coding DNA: TGTGCCAGCAGTGAAGGCGGGGGAAGCGATACGCAGTATTTT. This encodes CASSEGGGSDTQYF.